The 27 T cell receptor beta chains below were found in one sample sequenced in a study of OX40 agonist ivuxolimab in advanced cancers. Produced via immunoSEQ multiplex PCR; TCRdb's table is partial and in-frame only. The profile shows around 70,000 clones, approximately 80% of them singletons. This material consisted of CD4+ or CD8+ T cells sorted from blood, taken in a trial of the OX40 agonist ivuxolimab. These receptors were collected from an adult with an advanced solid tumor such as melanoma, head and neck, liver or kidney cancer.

Here the CDR3 reads CASRTGNTGELFF. The CDR3 coding sequence is TGTGCCAGCAGAACAGGGAACACCGGGGAGCTGTTTTTT. V usage is TRBV28 and J usage is TRBJ2-2, with D possibly matching TRBD1 (5 bases). This CDR3 has 13 residues. V was pared by 6 bases and J by 1 base, with 6 bases between. Germline CDR1 MDHEN, CDR2 SYDVKM. The whole variable domain, remainder taken from reference TRBV28 and TRBJ2-2, is DVKVTQSSRYLVKRTGEKVFLECVQDMDHENMFWYRQDPGLGLRLIYFSYDVKMKEKGDIPEGYSVSREKKERFSLILESASTNQTSMYLCASRTGNTGELFFGEGSRLTVL.

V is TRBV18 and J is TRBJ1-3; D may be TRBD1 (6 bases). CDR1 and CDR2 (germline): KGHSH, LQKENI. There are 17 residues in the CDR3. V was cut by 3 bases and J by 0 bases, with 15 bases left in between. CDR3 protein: CASSPGGTPSSGNTIYF. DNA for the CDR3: TGTGCCAGCTCACCCGGAGGGACACCGAGCTCTGGAAACACCATATATTTT.

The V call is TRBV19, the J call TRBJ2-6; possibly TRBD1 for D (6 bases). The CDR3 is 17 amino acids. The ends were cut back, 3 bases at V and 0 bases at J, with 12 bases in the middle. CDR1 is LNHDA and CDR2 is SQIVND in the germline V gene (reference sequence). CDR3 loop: CASSIGTLSSGANVLTF. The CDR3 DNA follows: TGTGCCAGTAGTATCGGGACATTAAGCTCTGGGGCCAACGTCCTGACTTTC.

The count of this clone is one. CDR3 in amino acids: CATAGTGGLNEQFF. The DNA for the CDR3 is TGTGCCACCGCCGGGACAGGGGGCCTCAATGAGCAGTTCTTC. The chain has TRBV10-3 and TRBJ2-1; TRBD1 matches 12 bases. The germline V gene encodes CDR1 ENHRY and CDR2 SYGVKD. V lost 10 bases and J lost 6; bases outside the gene matches: 7. This CDR3 contains 14 residues.

This CDR3 reads CASSFGRSETQYF. The CDR3, as DNA: TGTGCCAGCAGCTTCGGTCGGTCGGAGACCCAGTACTTC. This sequence joins TRBV7-9 and TRBJ2-5; no clear D gene. Trimming removed 3 bases from V and 5 bases from J, with 10 bases in between. There are 13 residues in the CDR3. Looked up from germline, CDR1 is SEHNR and CDR2 is FQNEAQ (reference sequence). Supplemented by reference TRBV7-9 and TRBJ2-5, the full variable domain reads DTGVSQNPRHKITKRGQNVTFRCDPISEHNRLYWYRQTLGQGPEFLTYFQNEAQLEKSRLLSDRFSAERPKGSFSTLEIQRTEQGDSAMYLCASSFGRSETQYFGPGTRLLVL.

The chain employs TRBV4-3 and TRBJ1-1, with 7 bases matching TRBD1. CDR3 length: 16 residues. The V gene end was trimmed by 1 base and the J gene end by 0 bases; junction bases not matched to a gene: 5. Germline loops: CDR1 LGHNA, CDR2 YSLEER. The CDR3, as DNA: TGCGCCAGCAGCCAAGGGGGACAGTATCTGAACACTGAAGCTTTCTTT. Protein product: CASSQGGQYLNTEAFF.

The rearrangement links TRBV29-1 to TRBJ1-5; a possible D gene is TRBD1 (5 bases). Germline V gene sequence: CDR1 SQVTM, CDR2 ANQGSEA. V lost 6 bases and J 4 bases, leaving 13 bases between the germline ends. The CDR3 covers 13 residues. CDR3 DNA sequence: TGCAGCGTCGAAACAGGCCTTAATCAGCCCCAGCATTTT. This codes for CSVETGLNQPQHF.

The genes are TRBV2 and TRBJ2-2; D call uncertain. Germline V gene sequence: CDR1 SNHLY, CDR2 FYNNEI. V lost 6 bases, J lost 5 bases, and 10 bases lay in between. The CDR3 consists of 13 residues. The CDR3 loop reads CASSRVRTGELFF. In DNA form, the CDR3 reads TGTGCCAGCAGCCGGGTTAGGACCGGGGAGCTGTTTTTT.

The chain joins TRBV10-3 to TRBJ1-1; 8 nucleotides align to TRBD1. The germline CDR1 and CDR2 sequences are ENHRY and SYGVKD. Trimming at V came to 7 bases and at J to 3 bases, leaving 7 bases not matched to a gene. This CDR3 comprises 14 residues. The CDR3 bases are TGTGCCATCACCACAGGGGGAGGGTACACTGAAGCTTTCTTT. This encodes CAITTGGGYTEAFF.

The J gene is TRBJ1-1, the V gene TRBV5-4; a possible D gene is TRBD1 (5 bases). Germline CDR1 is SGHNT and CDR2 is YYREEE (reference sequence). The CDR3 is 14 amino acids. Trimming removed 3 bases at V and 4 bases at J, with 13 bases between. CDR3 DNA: TGTGCCAGCAGCTCGCGGGGCAGGAGCACTGAAGCTTTCTTT. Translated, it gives CASSSRGRSTEAFF.

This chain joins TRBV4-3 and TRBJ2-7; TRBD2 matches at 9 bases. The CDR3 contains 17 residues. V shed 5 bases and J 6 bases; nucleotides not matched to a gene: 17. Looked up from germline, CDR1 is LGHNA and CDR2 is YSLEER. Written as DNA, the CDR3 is TGCGCCAGCAGCGAACACCTTACTAGCGGGCTAACTTGCGAGCAGTACTTC. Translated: CASSEHLTSGLTCEQYF.

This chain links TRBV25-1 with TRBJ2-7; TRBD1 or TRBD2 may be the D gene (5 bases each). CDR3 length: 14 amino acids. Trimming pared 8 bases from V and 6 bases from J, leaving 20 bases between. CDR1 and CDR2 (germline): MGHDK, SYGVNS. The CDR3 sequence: CASARAGVGGEQYF. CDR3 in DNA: TGTGCCAGCGCCAGGGCTGGGGTTGGAGGCGAGCAGTACTTC.

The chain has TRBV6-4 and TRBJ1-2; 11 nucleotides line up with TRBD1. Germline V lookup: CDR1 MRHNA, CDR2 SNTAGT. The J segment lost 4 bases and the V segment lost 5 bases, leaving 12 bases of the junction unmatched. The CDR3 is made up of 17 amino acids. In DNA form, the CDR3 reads TGTGCCAGCAGTATCGGACAGGGGGCACCTAGGCCCTATGGCTACACCTTC. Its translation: CASSIGQGAPRPYGYTF.

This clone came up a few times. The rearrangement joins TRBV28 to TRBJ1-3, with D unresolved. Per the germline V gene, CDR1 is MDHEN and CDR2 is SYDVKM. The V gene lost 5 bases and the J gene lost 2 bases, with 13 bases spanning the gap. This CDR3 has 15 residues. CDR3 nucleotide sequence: TGTGCCAGCAGTGGACGGATATTGACTGGAAACACCATATATTTT. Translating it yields CASSGRILTGNTIYF.

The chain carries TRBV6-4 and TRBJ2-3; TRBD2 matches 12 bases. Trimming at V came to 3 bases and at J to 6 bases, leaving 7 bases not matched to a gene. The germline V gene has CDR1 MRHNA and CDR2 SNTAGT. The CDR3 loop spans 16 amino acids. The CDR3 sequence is CASSEAASGGADTQYF. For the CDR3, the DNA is TGTGCCAGCAGTGAGGCGGCTAGCGGGGGGGCGGATACGCAGTATTTT.

In DNA form, the CDR3 reads TGCGCCAGCAGCTACAGGGGGCGCAACGAAAAACTGTTTTTT. Protein product: CASSYRGRNEKLFF. This sequence joins TRBV5-1 and TRBJ1-4, with 9 bases matching TRBD1. Per the germline V gene, CDR1 is SGHRS and CDR2 is YFSETQ. Trimming took 3 bases from V and 8 from J; bases not matched to a gene: 5. The CDR3 totals 14 residues.

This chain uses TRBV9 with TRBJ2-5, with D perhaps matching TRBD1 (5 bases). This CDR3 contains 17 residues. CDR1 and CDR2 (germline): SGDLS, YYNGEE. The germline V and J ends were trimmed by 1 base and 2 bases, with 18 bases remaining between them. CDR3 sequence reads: CASSVWGRAGSQETQYF. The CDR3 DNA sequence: TGTGCCAGCAGCGTATGGGGCCGAGCAGGCTCTCAAGAGACCCAGTACTTC. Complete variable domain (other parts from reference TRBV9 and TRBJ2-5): DSGVTQTPKHLITATGQRVTLRCSPRSGDLSVYWYQQSLDQGLQFLIQYYNGEERAKGNILERFSAQQFPDLHSELNLSSLELGDSALYFCASSVWGRAGSQETQYFGPGTRLLVL.

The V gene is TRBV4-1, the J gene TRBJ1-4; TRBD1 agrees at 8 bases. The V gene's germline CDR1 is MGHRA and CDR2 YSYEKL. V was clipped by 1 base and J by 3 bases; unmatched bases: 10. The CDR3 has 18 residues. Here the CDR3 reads CASSQGRQGASPNEKLFF. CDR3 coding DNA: TGCGCCAGCAGCCAAGGGAGGCAGGGGGCTTCCCCTAATGAAAAACTGTTTTTT.

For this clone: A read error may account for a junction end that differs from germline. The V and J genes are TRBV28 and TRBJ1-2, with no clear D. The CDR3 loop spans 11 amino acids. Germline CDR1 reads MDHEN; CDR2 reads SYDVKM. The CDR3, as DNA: TGCGGTGTAGGCAGGAACTATGGCTACACCTTC. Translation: CGVGRNYGYTF.

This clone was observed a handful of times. This CDR3 is CVGQNNYGYTF. The CDR3 DNA reads TGTGTAGGACAGAACAACTATGGCTACACCTTC. The chain uses TRBV7-2 and TRBJ1-2; weak D call: TRBD1 (6 bases). The CDR3 is 11 amino acids. Germline V gene sequence: CDR1 SGHTA, CDR2 FQGNSA.

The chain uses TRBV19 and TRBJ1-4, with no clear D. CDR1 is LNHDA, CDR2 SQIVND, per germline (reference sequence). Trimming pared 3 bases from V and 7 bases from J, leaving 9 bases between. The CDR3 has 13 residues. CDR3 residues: CASSIQLAEKLFF. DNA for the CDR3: TGTGCCAGTAGTATCCAACTTGCTGAAAAACTGTTTTTT.

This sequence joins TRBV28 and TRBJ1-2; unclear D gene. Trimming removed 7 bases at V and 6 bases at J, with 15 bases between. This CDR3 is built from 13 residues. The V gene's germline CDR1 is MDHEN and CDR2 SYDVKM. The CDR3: CASTEPPWDGYTF. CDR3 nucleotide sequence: TGTGCCAGCACGGAACCCCCATGGGATGGCTACACCTTC.

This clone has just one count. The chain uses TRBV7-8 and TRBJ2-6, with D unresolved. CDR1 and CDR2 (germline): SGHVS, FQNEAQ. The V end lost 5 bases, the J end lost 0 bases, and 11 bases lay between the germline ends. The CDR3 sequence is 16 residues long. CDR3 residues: CASSMNPPSGANVLTF. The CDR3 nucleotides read TGTGCCAGCAGCATGAACCCTCCCTCTGGGGCCAACGTCCTGACTTTC.

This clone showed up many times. The CDR3 nucleotides read TGTGCCACCAGCCCCGACCTGGCAACTAATGAAAAACTGTTTTTT. Its protein is CATSPDLATNEKLFF. The rearrangement joins TRBV15 to TRBJ1-4; D gene ambiguous. Trimming cost V 5 bases and J 0 bases, with 10 bases left between them. Germline values: CDR1 LNHNV, CDR2 YYDKDF (reference sequence). The CDR3 extends over 15 amino acids. Together with reference TRBV15 and TRBJ1-4, the CDR3 gives the full variable domain: DAMVIQNPRYQVTQFGKPVTLSCSQTLNHNVMYWYQQKSSQAPKLLFHYYDKDFNNEADTPDNFQSRRPNTSFCFLDIRSPGLGDTAMYLCATSPDLATNEKLFFGSGTQLSVL.

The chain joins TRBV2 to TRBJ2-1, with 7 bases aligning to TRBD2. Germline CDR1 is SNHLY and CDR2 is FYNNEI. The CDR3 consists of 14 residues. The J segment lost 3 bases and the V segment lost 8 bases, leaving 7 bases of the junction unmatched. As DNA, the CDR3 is TGTGCCAGCGCGGGGCTAGCGGACTACAATGAGCAGTTCTTC. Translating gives CASAGLADYNEQFF. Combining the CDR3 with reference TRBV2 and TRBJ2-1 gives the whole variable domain EPEVTQTPSHQVTQMGQEVILRCVPISNHLYFYWYRQILGQKVEFLVSFYNNEISEKSEIFDDQFSVERPDGSNFTLKIRSTKLEDSAMYFCASAGLADYNEQFFGPGTRLTVL.

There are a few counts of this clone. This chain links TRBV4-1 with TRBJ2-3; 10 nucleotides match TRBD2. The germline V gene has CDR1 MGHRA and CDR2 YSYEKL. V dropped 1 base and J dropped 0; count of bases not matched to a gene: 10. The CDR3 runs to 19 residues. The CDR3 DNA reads TGCGCCAGCAGCCAAGGATCTAGCGGGGGCCTGAGAAGCACAGATACGCAGTATTTT. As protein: CASSQGSSGGLRSTDTQYF.

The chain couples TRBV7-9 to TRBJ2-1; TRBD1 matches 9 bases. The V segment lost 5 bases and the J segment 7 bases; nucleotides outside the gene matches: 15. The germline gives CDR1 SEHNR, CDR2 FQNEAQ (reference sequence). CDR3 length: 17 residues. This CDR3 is CASSLRTGAPFWNEQFF. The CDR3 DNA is TGTGCCAGCAGCCTACGGACAGGGGCTCCCTTTTGGAATGAGCAGTTCTTC.